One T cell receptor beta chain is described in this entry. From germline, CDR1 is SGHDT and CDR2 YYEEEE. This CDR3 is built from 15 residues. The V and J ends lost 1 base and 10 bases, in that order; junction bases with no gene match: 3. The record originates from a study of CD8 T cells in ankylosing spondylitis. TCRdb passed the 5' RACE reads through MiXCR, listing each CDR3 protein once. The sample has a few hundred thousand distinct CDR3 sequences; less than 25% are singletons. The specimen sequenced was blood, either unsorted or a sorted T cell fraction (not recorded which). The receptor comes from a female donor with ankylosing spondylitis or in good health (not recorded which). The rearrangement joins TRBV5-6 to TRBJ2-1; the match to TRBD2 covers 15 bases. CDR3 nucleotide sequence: TGTGCCAGCAGCTTGCCCGGGACTAGCGGGAGGGAGCAGTTCTTC. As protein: CASSLPGTSGREQFF.